The 11 T cell receptor beta chains in this list originate from one sample, sequenced in a study of Graves' ophthalmopathy and Graves' hyperthyroidism. Amplification of the TCR beta CDR3 regions used RNA transcripts (as template). First-round RT-PCR relied on HTBI primers, and a second-round multiplex PCR came next. TCRdb re-derived calls from the multiplex PCR reads in MiXCR, one entry per CDR3 protein. The data contain a few hundred thousand distinct CDR3 sequences, 15% to 20% of them singletons. Sequenced input: peripheral blood. All receptors derive from an adult woman with stable Graves' hyperthyroidism.

DNA for the CDR3: TGTGCCACAGACCCGGGACAGGGGCCCGGGGAGCAGTACTTC. Its protein product is CATDPGQGPGEQYF. The chain links TRBV6-2 or TRBV6-3 to TRBJ2-7, with 10 bases matching TRBD1. Looked up from germline, CDR1 is MNHEY and CDR2 is SVGEGT. V gave up 10 bases and J gave up 7 bases; unmatched junction bases: 13. The CDR3 is made up of 14 amino acids.

This clonotype was found many times. The gene calls are TRBV12-3 or TRBV12-4 and TRBJ2-4; D is possibly TRBD2 (5 bases). CDR3 length: 17 residues. The V and J ends lost 3 bases and 14 bases respectively, with 29 bases between them. CDR3 sequence (DNA): TGTGCCAGCAGTTTGACTACCCCAGGAGTAGACATTGCCGCAAAGTACTTC. Protein product: CASSLTTPGVDIAAKYF.

This clonotype was seen a few times. One base away lies a much larger clone, so this may be a sequencing read error. The CDR3 nucleotides read TGTGCCAGGAACAGGGGTGTCGGTAATTCACACCTCCACTTT. Its protein product is CARNRGVGNSHLHF. The V and J genes are TRBV2 and TRBJ1-6; TRBD1 agrees at 7 bases. The germline gives CDR1 SNHLY, CDR2 FYNNEI. The CDR3 has 14 residues.

This clonotype was counted at least ten times. The chain is built from TRBV20-1 and TRBJ2-7; 8 positions agree with TRBD2. Trimming removed 0 bases from V and 7 bases from J; junction bases left unmatched: 8. The CDR3 length is 14 residues. From germline, CDR1 is DFQATT and CDR2 SNEGSKA (reference sequence). The CDR3 spells CSARDGRAEREQYF. The DNA of the CDR3 is TGCAGTGCTAGAGACGGGAGGGCCGAGAGGGAGCAGTACTTC.

The rearrangement joins TRBV2 to TRBJ2-2; D gene unclear. Between the trimmed V and J ends, which lost 5 bases and 3 bases, there was a span of 7 bases. This CDR3 comprises 13 residues. Germline V lookup: CDR1 SNHLY, CDR2 FYNNEI. The CDR3 sequence is CASSLEDTGELFF. CDR3 nucleotides: TGTGCCAGCAGTCTCGAAGACACCGGGGAGCTGTTTTTT.

This clonotype has only a few counts. The rearrangement uses TRBV11-1 and TRBJ2-7, with 7 bases matching TRBD2. Germline trimming cut 5 bases from V and 2 bases from J; bases unmatched to any gene: 12. The CDR3 has 16 amino acids. CDR1 SGHAT and CDR2 FQDESV come from the germline V gene (reference sequence). For the CDR3, the DNA is TGTGCCAGCAGCGGGAGAGAGGGAGGGCTCACCTACGAGCAGTACTTC. Encoded protein: CASSGREGGLTYEQYF.

At least ten counts were recorded for this clonotype. This chain joins TRBV7-2 and TRBJ1-1, with D unclear. V dropped 3 bases and J dropped 0 bases, with 8 bases sitting between them. The CDR3 extends over 14 amino acids. Germline V lookup: CDR1 SGHTA, CDR2 FQGNSA. CDR3 DNA sequence: TGTGCCAGCAGCTTCACCCCCATGAACACTGAAGCTTTCTTT. Translation: CASSFTPMNTEAFF. The complete variable domain, with remaining parts taken from reference TRBV7-2 and TRBJ1-1, reads GAGVSQSPSNKVTEKGKDVELRCDPISGHTALYWYRQSLGQGLEFLIYFQGNSAPDKSGLPSDRFSAERTGGSVSTLTIQRTQQEDSAVYLCASSFTPMNTEAFFGQGTRLTVV.

Note on this clonotype: One end of the junction is discordant with germline, which a read error may explain. The rearrangement joins TRBV3-1 to TRBJ1-1, with 7 bases fitting TRBD1. The germline V gene has CDR1 LGHDT and CDR2 YNNKEL (reference sequence). CDR3 length: 14 residues. The CDR3 region is CVSSPKTGITEAFF. In DNA, the CDR3 is TGTGTCAGCAGCCCTAAGACAGGGATCACTGAAGCTTTCTTT.

This clonotype was picked up many times. The chain carries TRBV19 and TRBJ2-5; TRBD2 matches at 11 bases. This CDR3 is 16 amino acids long. V gave up 5 bases and J gave up 5 bases; unmatched junction bases: 10. Looked up from germline, CDR1 is LNHDA and CDR2 is SQIVND (reference sequence). The CDR3 spells CASSDSSGRAWETQYF. As DNA, the CDR3 is TGTGCCAGTAGTGACAGTAGCGGGAGGGCCTGGGAGACCCAGTACTTC.

This chain joins TRBV7-8 and TRBJ1-6; TRBD1 matches 8 bases. Trimming removed 1 base from V and 13 bases from J; junction bases left unmatched: 9. CDR3 length: 15 residues. Germline V gene sequence: CDR1 SGHVS, CDR2 FQNEAQ. The CDR3, as DNA: TGTGCCAGCAGCTTAGGGGCCCGGGGACAGGCCCCCCTCCACTTT. Translating it yields CASSLGARGQAPLHF.

Ten or more counts support this clonotype. The genes are TRBV6-2 or TRBV6-3 and TRBJ2-5, with TRBD2 as a possible D gene (5 bases). Germline V gives CDR1 MNHEY, CDR2 SVGEGT. V lost 0 bases and J lost 4, with 21 bases in between. The length of the CDR3 is 18 residues. The CDR3 loop is CASSYSTLEGAYGETQYF. In DNA, the CDR3 is TGTGCCAGCAGTTACTCGACTCTAGAGGGAGCGTACGGAGAGACCCAGTACTTC.